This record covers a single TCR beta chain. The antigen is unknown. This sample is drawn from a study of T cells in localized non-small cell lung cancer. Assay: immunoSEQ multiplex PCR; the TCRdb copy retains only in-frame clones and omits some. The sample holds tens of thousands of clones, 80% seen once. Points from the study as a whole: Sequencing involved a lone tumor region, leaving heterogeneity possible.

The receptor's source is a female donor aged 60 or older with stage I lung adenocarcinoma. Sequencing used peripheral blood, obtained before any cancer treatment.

The CDR3 bases are TGTGCCAGCAGTTACACCGCGAGTGAAAAACTGTTTTTT. Translated: CASSYTASEKLFF. The chain has TRBV6-5 and TRBJ1-4; D not resolved. There are 13 residues in the CDR3. Germline CDR1 MNHEY, CDR2 SVGAGI. Trimming pared 2 bases from V and 7 bases from J, leaving 8 bases between.